Sequencing of this T cell receptor (beta chain) was carried out in a study of blood T cell repertoires in COVID-19. Study-level information: Nucleic acid was either cDNA or gDNA, and it came from T cells, B-cell-depleted T cells, or PBMCs.

The CDR3 is 16 amino acids. The age range of participants was roughly 18 to 90 years, with residence in fewer than 25 US areas. Cohorts were based on clinical histories the participants reported. Authors' processing steps: Quantification of nucleated cells was approximated via reference gene primer amplification. Only in-frame clones appear in the TCRdb table, and some are missing; sequencing was by immunoSEQ multiplex PCR. The V and J calls and clone size come from that table; D and trimming were worked out from the DNA. The sample holds around 50,000 clones, roughly 80% seen once. The sequence was obtained from a woman aged 45-65 years with acute COVID-19. Sequenced sample: PBMCs or T cells enriched from blood (not recorded which). The chain couples TRBV1 to TRBJ2-5; TRBD2 is the table's D call and was not checked against the DNA. TRBV1 is an annotated pseudogene. CDR3 sequence: CTSSQVLAGIQETQYF. The CDR3 coding sequence is TGCACCAGCAGCCAAGTGCTAGCGGGGATACAAGAGACCCAGTACTTC.